Described below is a single T cell receptor (beta chain) sequence and its context. Its antigen is not identified. PBMCs were cryopreserved, and roughly 2 micrograms of genomic DNA from them went into TCR beta libraries. Profiled with immunoSEQ multiplex PCR; TCRdb holds only in-frame clones, not every one. Counted here are around 92,000 clones, approximately 71% occurring once; the ten biggest clones make up roughly 24%. The CDR3 has 17 amino acids. Germline CDR1 is KGHSH and CDR2 is LQKENI. V lost 0 bases, J lost 6 bases, and 9 bases stayed unmatched. This record belongs to a study of cytotoxic CD8 clonotypes in ibrutinib-treated CLL. Study outcomes and limitations: Under treatment, the uncommon public clonotypes either contracted or remained stable.

V is TRBV18 and J is TRBJ2-2, with 8 bases lining up with TRBD2. The sample in question was PBMCs, obtained after 24 months of ibrutinib treatment. The sequence was collected from a human donor with chronic lymphocytic leukemia. The CDR3 region is CASSPPPSGRSAGELFF. The DNA for the CDR3 is TGTGCCAGCTCACCACCCCCGAGCGGGAGATCGGCCGGGGAGCTGTTTTTT.